The 7 T cell receptor beta chains below all came from one sample that was sequenced in a study of T-cell reconstitution after alpha-beta-depleted transplantation in children. Unique molecular identifiers were incorporated during preparation of the TCRbeta library. TCRdb passed the PCR reads through MiXCR, listing each CDR3 protein once. The data contain hundreds of thousands of distinct CDR3 sequences, about an eighth of them singletons. This specimen consisted of PBMCs, mostly from graft donor cells, obtained 360 days after TCRalphabeta/CD19-depleted stem cell transplant. All receptors come from a male patient between 10 and 17 years old who had a stem cell transplant for acute myeloid leukemia, so the T cells may come from the graft donor.

The chain uses TRBV15 and TRBJ2-7; TRBD2 agrees at 15 bases. Germline assignment: CDR1 LNHNV and CDR2 YYDKDF (reference sequence). This CDR3 is built from 18 residues. J was trimmed by 2 bases and V by 2 bases; bases with no gene match: 7. The CDR3 region is CATSRFPGLAGGPYEQYF. CDR3 bases: TGTGCCACCAGCAGATTCCCGGGACTAGCGGGAGGCCCCTACGAGCAGTACTTC.

The chain recombines TRBV28 with TRBJ2-5, with a tentative D call TRBD2 (6 bases). Germline V gene lookup returns CDR1 MDHEN and CDR2 SYDVKM. The CDR3 has 13 residues. The V end lost 9 bases, the J end lost 1 base, and 12 bases lay between the germline ends. The CDR3 loop reads CASFRDSQETQYF. CDR3 nucleotides: TGTGCCAGTTTCCGGGACTCCCAAGAGACCCAGTACTTC.

The gene calls are TRBV7-9 and TRBJ2-5, with D possibly matching TRBD1 (6 bases). Germline CDR1 is SEHNR and CDR2 is FQNEAQ (reference sequence). The CDR3 contains 15 residues. The V gene lost 4 bases and the J gene lost 3 bases, with 15 bases spanning the gap. DNA for the CDR3: TGTGCCAGCAGCTCAACTAAACCAGGGGAAGAGACCCAGTACTTC. Its protein product is CASSSTKPGEETQYF.

This clonotype was seen a few times. The rearrangement links TRBV9 to TRBJ2-2; weak D call: TRBD2 (6 bases). CDR3 length: 14 residues. V was clipped by 4 bases and J by 7 bases, with 14 bases between them. Germline V gene lookup returns CDR1 SGDLS and CDR2 YYNGEE. The CDR3 is CASSPGGVIGELFF. Written as DNA, the CDR3 is TGTGCCAGCAGCCCCGGCGGGGTTATCGGGGAGCTGTTTTTT.

Ten or more counts support this clonotype. The V gene is TRBV7-3, the J gene TRBJ2-3, with D possibly called TRBD1 or TRBD2 (6 bases each). Looked up from germline, CDR1 is SGHTA and CDR2 is FQGTGA. The CDR3 totals 15 residues. V was clipped by 1 base and J by 3 bases, with 11 bases between them. CDR3 protein: CASSLIGGDTDTQYF. The CDR3 nucleotides are TGTGCCAGCAGCTTAATCGGGGGCGATACAGATACGCAGTATTTT.

This clonotype turned up a few times. The chain is built from TRBV12-3 or TRBV12-4 and TRBJ2-1; TRBD1 is a possible D gene (5 bases). V was clipped by 1 base and J by 8 bases, with 12 bases between them. This CDR3 comprises 14 residues. The CDR3: CASSLEGKLDEQFF. In DNA form, the CDR3 reads TGTGCCAGCAGTTTAGAGGGGAAGCTGGATGAGCAGTTCTTC.

The rearrangement uses TRBV20-1 and TRBJ2-7; 8 bases line up with TRBD2. CDR1 DFQATT and CDR2 SNEGSKA come from the germline V gene (reference sequence). CDR3 length: 16 residues. V trimming: 1 base; J trimming: 3 bases; junction bases outside the gene matches: 11. CDR3 sequence reads: CSARVLAGGKLYEQYF. The CDR3 bases are TGCAGTGCTAGAGTTTTGGCGGGGGGCAAACTCTACGAGCAGTACTTC.